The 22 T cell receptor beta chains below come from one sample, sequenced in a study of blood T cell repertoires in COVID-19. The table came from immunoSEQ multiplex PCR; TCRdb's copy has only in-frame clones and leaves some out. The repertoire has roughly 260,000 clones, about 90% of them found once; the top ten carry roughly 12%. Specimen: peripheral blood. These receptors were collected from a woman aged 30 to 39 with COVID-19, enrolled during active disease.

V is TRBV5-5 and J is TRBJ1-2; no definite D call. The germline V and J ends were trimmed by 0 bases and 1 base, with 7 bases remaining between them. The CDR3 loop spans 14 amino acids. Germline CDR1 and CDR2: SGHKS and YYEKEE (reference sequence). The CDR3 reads CASSLATVNYGYTF. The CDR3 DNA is TGTGCCAGCAGCTTGGCTACGGTTAACTATGGCTACACCTTC.

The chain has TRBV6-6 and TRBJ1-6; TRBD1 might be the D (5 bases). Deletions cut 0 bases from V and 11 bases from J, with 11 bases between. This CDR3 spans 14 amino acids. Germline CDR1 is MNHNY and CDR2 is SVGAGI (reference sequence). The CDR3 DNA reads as TGTGCCAGCAGTTACTCATCAGGGAACGCACCCCTCCACTTT. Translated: CASSYSSGNAPLHF.

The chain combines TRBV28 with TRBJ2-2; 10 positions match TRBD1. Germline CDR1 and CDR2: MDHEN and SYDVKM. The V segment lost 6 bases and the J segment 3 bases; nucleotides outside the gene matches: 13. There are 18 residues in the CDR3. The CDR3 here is CASSRPRQGAIDTGELFF. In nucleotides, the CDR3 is TGTGCCAGCAGCCGCCCCCGACAGGGGGCTATCGACACCGGGGAGCTGTTTTTT.

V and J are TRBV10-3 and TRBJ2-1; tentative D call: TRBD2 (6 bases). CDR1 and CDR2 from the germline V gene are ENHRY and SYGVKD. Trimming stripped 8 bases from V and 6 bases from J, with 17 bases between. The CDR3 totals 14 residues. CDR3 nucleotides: TGTGCCATCGACGGGGGACCGGCCCCCAATGAGCAGTTCTTC. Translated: CAIDGGPAPNEQFF.

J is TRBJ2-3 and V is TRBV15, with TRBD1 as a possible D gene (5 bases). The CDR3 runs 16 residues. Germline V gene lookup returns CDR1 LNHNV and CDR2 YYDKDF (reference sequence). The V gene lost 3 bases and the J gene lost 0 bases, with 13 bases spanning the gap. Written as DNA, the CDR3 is TGTGCCACCAGCAGGCCCACAGGAGTGAGCACAGATACGCAGTATTTT. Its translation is CATSRPTGVSTDTQYF.

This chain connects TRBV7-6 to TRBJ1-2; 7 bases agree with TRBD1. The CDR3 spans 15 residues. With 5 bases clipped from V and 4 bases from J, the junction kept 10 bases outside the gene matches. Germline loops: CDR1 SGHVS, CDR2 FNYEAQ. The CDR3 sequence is CASSTKSTGLYGYTF. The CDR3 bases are TGTGCCAGCAGCACTAAGTCGACAGGGCTCTATGGCTACACCTTC.

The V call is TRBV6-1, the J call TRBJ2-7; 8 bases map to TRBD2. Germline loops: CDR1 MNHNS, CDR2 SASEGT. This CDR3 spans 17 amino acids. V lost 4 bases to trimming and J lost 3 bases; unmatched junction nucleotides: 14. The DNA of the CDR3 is TGTGCCAGCAGTGGGACGGGGGGGACAATTATTTTCTACGAGCAGTACTTC. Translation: CASSGTGGTIIFYEQYF.

DNA of the CDR3: TGTGCCAGCAGCCCCGGGACTACCAACACCGGGGAGCTGTTTTTT. Protein product: CASSPGTTNTGELFF. The rearrangement joins TRBV11-2 to TRBJ2-2, with 7 bases lining up with TRBD2. Trimming at V came to 5 bases and at J to 2 bases, leaving 5 bases not matched to a gene. The CDR3 is made up of 15 amino acids. Per the germline V gene, CDR1 is SGHAT and CDR2 is FQNNGV.

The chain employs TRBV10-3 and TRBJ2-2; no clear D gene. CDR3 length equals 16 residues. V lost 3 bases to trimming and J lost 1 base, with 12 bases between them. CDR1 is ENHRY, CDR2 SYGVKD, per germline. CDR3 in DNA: TGTGCCATCAGTGATCGTTGGCAGGTGAACACCGGGGAGCTGTTTTTT. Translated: CAISDRWQVNTGELFF.

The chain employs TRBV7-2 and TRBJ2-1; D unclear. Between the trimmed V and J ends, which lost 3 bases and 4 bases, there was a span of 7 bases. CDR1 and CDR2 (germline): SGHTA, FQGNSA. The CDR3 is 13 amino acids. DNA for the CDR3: TGTGCCAGCAGCTTGACCAGGTACAATGAGCAGTTCTTC. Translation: CASSLTRYNEQFF.

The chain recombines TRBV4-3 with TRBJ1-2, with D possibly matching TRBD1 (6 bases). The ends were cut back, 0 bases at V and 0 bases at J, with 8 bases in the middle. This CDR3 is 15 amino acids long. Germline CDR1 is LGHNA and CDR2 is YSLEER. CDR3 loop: CASSQDGDTNYGYTF. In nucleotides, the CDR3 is TGCGCCAGCAGCCAAGATGGGGACACTAACTATGGCTACACCTTC.

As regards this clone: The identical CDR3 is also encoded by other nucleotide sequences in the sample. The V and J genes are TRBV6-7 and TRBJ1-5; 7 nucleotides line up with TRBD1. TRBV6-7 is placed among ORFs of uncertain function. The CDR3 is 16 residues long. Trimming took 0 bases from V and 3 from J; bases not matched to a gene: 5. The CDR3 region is CASSYSRTGDNQPQHF. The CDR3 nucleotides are TGTGCCAGCAGTTACTCACGGACAGGCGACAATCAGCCCCAGCATTTT.

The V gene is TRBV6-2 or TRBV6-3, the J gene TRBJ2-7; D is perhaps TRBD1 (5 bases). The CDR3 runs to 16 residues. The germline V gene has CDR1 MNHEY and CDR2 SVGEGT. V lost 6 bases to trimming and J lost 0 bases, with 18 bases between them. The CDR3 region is CASSLNQDNLSYEQYF. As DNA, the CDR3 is TGTGCCAGCAGCCTTAACCAGGACAACCTCTCCTACGAGCAGTACTTC.

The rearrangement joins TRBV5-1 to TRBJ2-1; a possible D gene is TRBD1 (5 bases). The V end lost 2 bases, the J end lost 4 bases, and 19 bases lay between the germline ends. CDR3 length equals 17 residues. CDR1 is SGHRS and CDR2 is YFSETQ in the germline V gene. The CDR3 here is CASSLSQTAGFYNEQFF. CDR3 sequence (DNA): TGCGCCAGCAGCTTAAGCCAAACAGCAGGGTTTTACAATGAGCAGTTCTTC.

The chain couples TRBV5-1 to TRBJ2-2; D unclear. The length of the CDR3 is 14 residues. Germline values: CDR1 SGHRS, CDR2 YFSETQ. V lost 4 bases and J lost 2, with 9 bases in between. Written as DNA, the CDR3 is TGCGCCAGCAGCCTCGGAGTCAACACCGGGGAGCTGTTTTTT. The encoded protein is CASSLGVNTGELFF.

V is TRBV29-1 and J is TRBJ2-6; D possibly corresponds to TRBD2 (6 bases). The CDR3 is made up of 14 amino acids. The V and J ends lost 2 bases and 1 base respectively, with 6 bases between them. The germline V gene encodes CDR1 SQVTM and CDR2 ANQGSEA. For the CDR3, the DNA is TGCAGCGTTGAACGGGGGTCTGGGGCCAACGTCCTGACTTTC. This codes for CSVERGSGANVLTF.

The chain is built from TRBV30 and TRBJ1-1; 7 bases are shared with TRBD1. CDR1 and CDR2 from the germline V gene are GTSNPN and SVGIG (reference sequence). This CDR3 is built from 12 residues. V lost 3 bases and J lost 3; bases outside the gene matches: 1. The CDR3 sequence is CAWRDRYTEAFF. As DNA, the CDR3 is TGTGCCTGGAGGGACAGGTACACTGAAGCTTTCTTT.

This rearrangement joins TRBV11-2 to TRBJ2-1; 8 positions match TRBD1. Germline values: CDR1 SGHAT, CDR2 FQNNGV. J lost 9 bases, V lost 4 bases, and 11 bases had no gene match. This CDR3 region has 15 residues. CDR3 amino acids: CASSSRGQGKGEQFF. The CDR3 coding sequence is TGTGCCAGCAGCTCCCGTGGACAGGGTAAGGGTGAGCAGTTCTTC.

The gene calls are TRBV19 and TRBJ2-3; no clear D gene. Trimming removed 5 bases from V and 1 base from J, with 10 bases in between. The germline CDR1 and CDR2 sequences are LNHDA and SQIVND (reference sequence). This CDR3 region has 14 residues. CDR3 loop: CASSPLTGTDTQYF. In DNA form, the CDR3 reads TGTGCCAGTAGTCCACTGACTGGCACAGATACGCAGTATTTT.

CDR3 DNA sequence: TGCGCCAGCAGCTACGGGACAGGGGGAGGAGGGACTGAAGCTTTCTTT. Protein sequence: CASSYGTGGGGTEAFF. The chain uses TRBV5-1 and TRBJ1-1; 11 nucleotides match TRBD1. Germline V CDR1 and CDR2: SGHRS, YFSETQ. Losses at the gene ends were 3 bases for V and 5 bases for J; bases not matched to a gene: 9. The CDR3 extends over 16 amino acids.

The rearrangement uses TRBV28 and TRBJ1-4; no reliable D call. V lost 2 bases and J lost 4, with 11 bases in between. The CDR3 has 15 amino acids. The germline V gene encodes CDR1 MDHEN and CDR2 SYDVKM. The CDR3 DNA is TGTGCCAGCAGTTTACGGGAACTGTATAATGAAAAACTGTTTTTT. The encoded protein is CASSLRELYNEKLFF.

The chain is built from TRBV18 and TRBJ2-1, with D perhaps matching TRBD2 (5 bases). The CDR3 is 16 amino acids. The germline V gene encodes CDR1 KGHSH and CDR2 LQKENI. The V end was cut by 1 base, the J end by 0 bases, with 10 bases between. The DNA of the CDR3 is TGTGCCAGCTCACCACAGGGAGCCCTCTCCTACAATGAGCAGTTCTTC. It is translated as CASSPQGALSYNEQFF.